Below, 21 T cell receptor beta chains from the same sample are listed, as sequenced in a study of cytomegalovirus exposure and HLA in healthy donors. The primer mix had 60 Vbeta and 13 Jbeta primers. The table came from immunoSEQ multiplex PCR; TCRdb's copy has only in-frame clones and leaves some out. The sample shows around 140,000 clones, roughly 10% of them seen only once. The sequenced sample consisted of PBMCs. These receptors came from a man aged 45-65 years in good health and CMV-seronegative.

The V gene is TRBV7-3, the J gene TRBJ2-3; no clear D. V gave up 1 base and J gave up 0 bases, with 8 bases separating them. This CDR3 spans 15 amino acids. Germline V gene lookup returns CDR1 SGHTA and CDR2 FQGTGA. The CDR3 DNA sequence: TGTGCCAGCAGCTTAAATGGGCTGAGCACAGATACGCAGTATTTT. Its translation: CASSLNGLSTDTQYF. The complete variable domain, with remaining parts taken from reference TRBV7-3 and TRBJ2-3, reads GAGVSQTPSNKVTEKGKYVELRCDPISGHTALYWYRQSLGQGPEFLIYFQGTGAADDSGLPNDRFFAVRPEGSVSTLKIQRTERGDSAVYLCASSLNGLSTDTQYFGPGTRLTVL.

This clone was observed a few times. The chain joins TRBV5-6 to TRBJ1-5; D remains unclear. Germline V gene data show CDR1 as SGHDT and CDR2 as YYEEEE. V was shortened by 0 bases and J by 4 bases, with 11 bases between the two germline ends. The CDR3 spans 15 residues. The CDR3 is CASSLGVAGNQPQHF. For the CDR3, the DNA is TGTGCCAGCAGCTTGGGCGTGGCAGGAAATCAGCCCCAGCATTTT.

The rearrangement uses TRBV6-5 and TRBJ1-2; D possibly corresponds to TRBD1 (6 bases). This CDR3 comprises 12 residues. Trimming left V 4 bases short and J 7 bases short, with 10 bases between. CDR1 and CDR2 (germline): MNHEY, SVGAGI. The CDR3 DNA sequence: TGTGCCAGCAGTTTCCCCAGGGGTGGCTACACCTTC. Translation: CASSFPRGGYTF.

V usage is TRBV5-6 and J usage is TRBJ2-2; 10 bases map to TRBD1. The CDR3 runs to 16 residues. Germline trimming cut 0 bases from V and 9 bases from J; bases unmatched to any gene: 8. CDR1 is SGHDT and CDR2 is YYEEEE in the germline V gene. The CDR3, as DNA: TGTGCCAGCAGCTTGGGCTTTGGGACAGGGGAGCGGGAGCTGTTTTTT. As protein: CASSLGFGTGERELFF.

V is TRBV30 and J is TRBJ1-5; D is undetermined. V was trimmed by 0 bases and J by 0 bases, leaving 6 bases between them. The CDR3 is 14 amino acids. Germline V gives CDR1 GTSNPN, CDR2 SVGIG (reference sequence). In nucleotides, the CDR3 is TGTGCCTGGAGTGTCCTTAATAGCAATCAGCCCCAGCATTTT. Translation: CAWSVLNSNQPQHF.

This chain joins TRBV28 and TRBJ2-5; 7 nucleotides align to TRBD2. Gene TRBJ2-7 matches the end of the DNA better, so the J call may be wrong. Germline V gene lookup returns CDR1 MDHEN and CDR2 SYDVKM. The CDR3 runs 13 residues. The CDR3 DNA is TGTGCCAGCAGTTGGGCGGGAGCCTACGAGCAGTACTTC. Amino acids: CASSWAGAYEQYF.

J is TRBJ2-1 and V is TRBV7-9, with D perhaps matching TRBD1 (5 bases). CDR3 length: 14 residues. V lost 5 bases and J lost 4, with 12 bases in between. Germline values: CDR1 SEHNR, CDR2 FQNEAQ (reference sequence). Here the CDR3 DNA reads TGTGCCAGCAGCCCCAGGGCGGAGTACAATGAGCAGTTCTTC. Translated, it gives CASSPRAEYNEQFF.

The chain links TRBV2 to TRBJ2-2; no definite D call. Germline CDR1 reads SNHLY; CDR2 reads FYNNEI. The CDR3 is 15 amino acids. Trimming took off 5 bases at V and 0 bases at J, with 10 bases between the two ends. The CDR3 loop reads CASSPSLSNTGELFF. CDR3 coding DNA: TGTGCCAGCAGTCCTTCTCTCTCGAACACCGGGGAGCTGTTTTTT.

This clone was seen more than once but under ten times. The chain joins TRBV2 to TRBJ1-5, with 9 bases identical to TRBD1. Per the germline V gene, CDR1 is SNHLY and CDR2 is FYNNEI. The CDR3 covers 19 residues. V dropped 5 bases and J dropped 0; count of bases not matched to a gene: 14. The chain's CDR3 is CASSITPGQGLYSNQPQHF. DNA of the CDR3: TGTGCCAGCAGTATTACTCCGGGACAGGGACTTTATAGCAATCAGCCCCAGCATTTT.

The rearrangement links TRBV29-1 to TRBJ2-7, with a tentative D call TRBD1 (6 bases). Deletions cut 6 bases from V and 2 bases from J, with 11 bases between. CDR1 is SQVTM, CDR2 ANQGSEA, per germline. This CDR3 has 12 amino acids. CDR3 sequence reads: CSVATGTYEQYF. CDR3 sequence (DNA): TGCAGCGTCGCTACAGGGACCTACGAGCAGTACTTC.

In its sample, this clone was seen a few times. The chain employs TRBV19 and TRBJ2-5, with 9 bases aligning to TRBD1. Losses at the gene ends were 3 bases for V and 4 bases for J; bases not matched to a gene: 9. The CDR3 contains 16 residues. Germline V gives CDR1 LNHDA, CDR2 SQIVND (reference sequence). CDR3 DNA: TGTGCCAGTAGTATTCGTGCGGGACAGGGCATAGAGACCCAGTACTTC. Translation: CASSIRAGQGIETQYF.

The chain couples TRBV30 to TRBJ1-1; D call uncertain. The germline V gene encodes CDR1 GTSNPN and CDR2 SVGIG (reference sequence). The CDR3 covers 12 residues. Trimming stripped 1 base from V and 1 base from J, with 4 bases between. Here the CDR3 reads CAWSDGNTEAFF. The DNA of the CDR3 is TGTGCCTGGAGTGACGGGAACACTGAAGCTTTCTTT. Together with reference TRBV30 and TRBJ1-1, the CDR3 gives the full variable domain: SQTIHQWPATLVQPVGSPLSLECTVEGTSNPNLYWYRQAAGRGLQLLFYSVGIGQISSEVPQNLSASRPQDRQFILSSKKLLLSDSGFYLCAWSDGNTEAFFGQGTRLTVV.

This clone was seen a few times. The CDR3 DNA reads as TGCGCCAGCAGCTCACAATACGAGCAGTACTTC. Encoded protein: CASSSQYEQYF. The chain employs TRBV5-1 and TRBJ2-7, with D unresolved. The germline V gene encodes CDR1 SGHRS and CDR2 YFSETQ. The CDR3 is 11 residues long. Trimming stripped 3 bases from V and 4 bases from J, with 5 bases between.

The chain recombines TRBV30 with TRBJ1-2, with D uncertain. Germline assignment: CDR1 GTSNPN and CDR2 SVGIG (reference sequence). Deletions cut 0 bases from V and 0 bases from J, with 5 bases between. The CDR3 is 13 residues long. CDR3 protein: CAWSVSPNYGYTF. In DNA form, the CDR3 reads TGTGCCTGGAGTGTATCTCCTAACTATGGCTACACCTTC.

The table lists this clone with a few counts. The sample contains more than one DNA sequence encoding this CDR3. This chain links TRBV18 with TRBJ2-2, with 7 bases fitting TRBD1. The V gene's germline CDR1 is KGHSH and CDR2 LQKENI. With V trimmed by 3 bases and J by 0 bases, 1 base remained unmatched. The CDR3 spans 15 residues. CDR3 nucleotide sequence: TGTGCCAGCTCACCTGGGACAGCGAACACCGGGGAGCTGTTTTTT. This codes for CASSPGTANTGELFF.

In its sample, this clone was seen a few times. This sequence joins TRBV10-1 and TRBJ2-5; the match to TRBD2 covers 8 bases. Germline lookup yields CDR1 WNHNN and CDR2 SYGVQD (reference sequence). The CDR3 covers 14 residues. Trimming at V came to 5 bases and at J to 1 base, leaving 3 bases not matched to a gene. Here the CDR3 DNA reads TGCGCCAGCAGTAGGAGCGGGGGCCAAGAGACCCAGTACTTC. Protein: CASSRSGGQETQYF.

There are a few counts of this clone. The V and J genes are TRBV9 and TRBJ1-2; D is ambiguous. Germline V gene lookup returns CDR1 SGDLS and CDR2 YYNGEE. V lost 4 bases, J lost 5 bases, and 15 bases lay in between. The length of the CDR3 is 14 residues. CDR3 amino acids: CASSHRRAPYGYTF. As DNA, the CDR3 is TGTGCCAGCAGCCACCGGAGGGCTCCATATGGCTACACCTTC.

This sequence joins TRBV7-3 and TRBJ2-7, with 7 bases aligning to TRBD2. The CDR3 covers 13 residues. With V trimmed by 3 bases and J by 2 bases, 1 base remained unmatched. Per the germline V gene, CDR1 is SGHTA and CDR2 is FQGTGA. The CDR3 here is CASSLAGAYEQYF. The CDR3 bases are TGTGCCAGCAGCTTGGCGGGAGCCTACGAGCAGTACTTC.

J is TRBJ1-5 and V is TRBV6-6, with D unclear. This CDR3 has 13 amino acids. Germline values: CDR1 MNHNY, CDR2 SVGAGI (reference sequence). The ends were cut back, 11 bases at V and 7 bases at J, with 18 bases in the middle. CDR3 in DNA: TGTGCCGGCCTCGGGGAAACTGCCCAGCCCCAGCATTTT. Amino acids: CAGLGETAQPQHF.

This chain uses TRBV6-5 with TRBJ2-1; D is unresolved. This CDR3 region has 13 residues. The V end lost 0 bases, the J end lost 6 bases, and 6 bases lay between the germline ends. Germline CDR1 reads MNHEY; CDR2 reads SVGAGI. Here the CDR3 DNA reads TGTGCCAGCAGTTACTCGAGTCCCAATGAGCAGTTCTTC. Protein product: CASSYSSPNEQFF.

This clone came up a few times. The rearrangement joins TRBV5-1 to TRBJ2-5; weak D call: TRBD1 (7 bases). The V end was cut by 5 bases, the J end by 3 bases, with 17 bases between. The CDR3 is made up of 15 amino acids. From germline, CDR1 is SGHRS and CDR2 YFSETQ. The CDR3 protein is CASREEGAPEETQYF. In DNA form, the CDR3 reads TGCGCCAGCAGGGAGGAGGGGGCTCCTGAAGAGACCCAGTACTTC.